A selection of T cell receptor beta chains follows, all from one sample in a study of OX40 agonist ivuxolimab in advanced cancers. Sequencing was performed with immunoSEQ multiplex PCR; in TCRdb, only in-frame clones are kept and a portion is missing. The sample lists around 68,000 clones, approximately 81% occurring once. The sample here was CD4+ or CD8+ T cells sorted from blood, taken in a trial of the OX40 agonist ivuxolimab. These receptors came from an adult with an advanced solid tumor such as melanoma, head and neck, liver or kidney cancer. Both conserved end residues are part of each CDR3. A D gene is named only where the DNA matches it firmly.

TGTGCCAGCAGTTACTCGATGGGGAGCTATGGCTACACCTTC	CASSYSMGSYGYTF	TRBV6-5	TRBJ1-2	-
TGTGCCAGCAGCTTTCCGCTCCCCACAGATACGCAGTATTTT	CASSFPLPTDTQYF	TRBV7-9	TRBJ2-3	-
TGTGCCACCAGCAGAGATCTTGTGAACACTGAAGCTTTCTTT	CATSRDLVNTEAFF	TRBV15	TRBJ1-1	-
TGTGCCAGCAACAACAGGGCGGGTACAGATACGCAGTATTTT	CASNNRAGTDTQYF	TRBV6-5	TRBJ2-3	-
TGCAGCGTTGAAATCGGAAGCACAGATACGCAGTATTTT	CSVEIGSTDTQYF	TRBV29-1	TRBJ2-3	-
TGTGCCAGCAGCCTTCAGGGCCCCTCTGTGGGAAACACCATATATTTT	CASSLQGPSVGNTIYF	TRBV7-9	TRBJ1-3	-
TGTGCCAGCAGCCCTCTTCTTGCCGACGGAAACACCATATATTTT	CASSPLLADGNTIYF	TRBV7-9	TRBJ1-3	-
TGTGCCAGTAGTATACTAGCGGGAGTCGAGACCCAGTACTTC	CASSILAGVETQYF	TRBV19	TRBJ2-5	TRBD2
TGTGCCAGCAGCTCGGGACAGCGATTCACCGGGGAGCTGTTTTTT	CASSSGQRFTGELFF	TRBV7-6	TRBJ2-2	TRBD1
TGTGCCAGTAGTGAGGGGACGGGCACTGAAGCTTTCTTT	CASSEGTGTEAFF	TRBV19	TRBJ1-1	-